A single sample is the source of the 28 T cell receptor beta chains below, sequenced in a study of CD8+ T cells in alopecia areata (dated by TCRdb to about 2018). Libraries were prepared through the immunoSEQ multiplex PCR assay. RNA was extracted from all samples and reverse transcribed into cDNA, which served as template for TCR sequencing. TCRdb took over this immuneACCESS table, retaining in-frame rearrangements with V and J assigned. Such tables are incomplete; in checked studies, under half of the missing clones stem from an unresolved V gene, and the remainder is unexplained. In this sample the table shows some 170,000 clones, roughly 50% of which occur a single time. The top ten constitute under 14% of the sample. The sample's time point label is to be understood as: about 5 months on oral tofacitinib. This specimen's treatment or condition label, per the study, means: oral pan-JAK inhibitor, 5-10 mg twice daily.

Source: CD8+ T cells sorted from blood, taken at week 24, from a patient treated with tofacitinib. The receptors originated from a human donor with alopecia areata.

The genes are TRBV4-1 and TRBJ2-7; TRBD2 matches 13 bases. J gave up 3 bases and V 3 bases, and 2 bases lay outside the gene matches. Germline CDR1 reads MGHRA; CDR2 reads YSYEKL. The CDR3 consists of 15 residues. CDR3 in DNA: TGCGCCAGCAGCCACAGGACTAGCGGGGGCTACGAGCAGTACTTC. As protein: CASSHRTSGGYEQYF.

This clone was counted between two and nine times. The CDR3 region has the DNA TGTGCCAGCAGCTTATACGGGGAAGATTGGGACGAGCAGTACTTC. Translation gives CASSLYGEDWDEQYF. The V gene is TRBV7-3, the J gene TRBJ2-7; maybe TRBD2 (5 bases). CDR1 and CDR2 from the germline V gene are SGHTA and FQGTGA. The CDR3 covers 15 residues. V lost 2 bases and J lost 5, with 16 bases in between.

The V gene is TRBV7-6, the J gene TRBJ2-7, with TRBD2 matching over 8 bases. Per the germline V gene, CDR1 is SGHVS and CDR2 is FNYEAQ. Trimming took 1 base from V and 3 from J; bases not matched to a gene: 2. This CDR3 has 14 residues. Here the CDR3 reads CASSLDLAGYEQYF. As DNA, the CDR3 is TGTGCCAGCAGCTTAGATCTAGCGGGCTACGAGCAGTACTTC. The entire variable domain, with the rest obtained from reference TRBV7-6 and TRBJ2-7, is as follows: GAGVSQSPRYKVTKRGQDVALRCDPISGHVSLYWYRQALGQGPEFLTYFNYEAQQDKSGLPNDRFSAERPEGSISTLTIQRTEQRDSAMYRCASSLDLAGYEQYFGPGTRLTVT.

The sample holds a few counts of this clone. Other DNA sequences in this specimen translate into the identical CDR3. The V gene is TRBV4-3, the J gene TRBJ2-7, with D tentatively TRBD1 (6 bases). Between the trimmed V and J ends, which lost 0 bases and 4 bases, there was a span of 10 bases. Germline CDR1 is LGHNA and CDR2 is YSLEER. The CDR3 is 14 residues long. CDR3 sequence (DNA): TGCGCCAGCAGCCAAGATACAGGGACGTACGAGCAGTACTTC. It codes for CASSQDTGTYEQYF.

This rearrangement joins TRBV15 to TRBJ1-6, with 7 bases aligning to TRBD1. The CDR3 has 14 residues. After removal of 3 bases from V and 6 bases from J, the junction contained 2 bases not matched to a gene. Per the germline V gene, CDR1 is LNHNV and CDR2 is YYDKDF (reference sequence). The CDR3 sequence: CATSRTGFNSPLHF. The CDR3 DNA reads TGTGCCACCAGCAGGACAGGGTTTAATTCACCCCTCCACTTT. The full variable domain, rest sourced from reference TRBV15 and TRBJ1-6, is DAMVIQNPRYQVTQFGKPVTLSCSQTLNHNVMYWYQQKSSQAPKLLFHYYDKDFNNEADTPDNFQSRRPNTSFCFLDIRSPGLGDTAMYLCATSRTGFNSPLHFGNGTRLTVT.

The DNA of the CDR3 is TGTGCCTTGGACAGGGGATCAGATACGCAGTATTTT. This translates into CALDRGSDTQYF. The V call is TRBV30, the J call TRBJ2-3; 9 nucleotides agree with TRBD1. The J segment lost 4 bases and the V segment lost 7 bases, leaving 3 bases of the junction unmatched. CDR3 length: 12 residues. The germline gives CDR1 GTSNPN, CDR2 SVGIG (reference sequence).

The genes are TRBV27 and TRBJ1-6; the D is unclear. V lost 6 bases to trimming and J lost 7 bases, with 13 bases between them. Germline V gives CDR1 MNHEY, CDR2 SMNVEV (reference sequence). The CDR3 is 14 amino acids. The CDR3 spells CASRLTQPNSPLHF. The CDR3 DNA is TGTGCCAGCAGACTGACCCAACCCAATTCACCCCTCCACTTT.

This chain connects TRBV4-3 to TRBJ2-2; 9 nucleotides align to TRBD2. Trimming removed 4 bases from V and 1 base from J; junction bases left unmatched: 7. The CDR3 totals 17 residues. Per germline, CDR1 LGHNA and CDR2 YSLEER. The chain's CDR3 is CASSPRGGEGNTGELFF. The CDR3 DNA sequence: TGCGCCAGCAGCCCTCGCGGGGGGGAGGGGAACACCGGGGAGCTGTTTTTT.

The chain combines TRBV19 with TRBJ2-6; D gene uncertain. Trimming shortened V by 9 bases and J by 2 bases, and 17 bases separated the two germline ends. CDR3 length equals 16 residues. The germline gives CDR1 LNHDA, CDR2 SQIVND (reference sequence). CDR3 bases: TGTGCCAGCCTACCCAATTCCCGGACTGGGGCCAACGTCCTGACTTTC. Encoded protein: CASLPNSRTGANVLTF.

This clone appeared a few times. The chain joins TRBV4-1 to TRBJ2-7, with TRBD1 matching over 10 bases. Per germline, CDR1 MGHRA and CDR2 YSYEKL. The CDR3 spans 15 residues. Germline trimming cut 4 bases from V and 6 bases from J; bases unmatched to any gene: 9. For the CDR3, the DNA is TGCGCCAGCAGCCCCAGTCCCGGGACAGGGGTCGAGCAGTACTTC. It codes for CASSPSPGTGVEQYF.

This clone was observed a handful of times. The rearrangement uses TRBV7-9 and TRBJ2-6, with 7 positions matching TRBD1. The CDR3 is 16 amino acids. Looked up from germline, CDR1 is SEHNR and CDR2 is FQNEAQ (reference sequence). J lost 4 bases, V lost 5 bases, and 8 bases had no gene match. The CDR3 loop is CASSGGQVLGANVLTF. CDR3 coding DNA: TGTGCCAGCAGCGGCGGACAGGTCTTGGGGGCCAACGTCCTGACTTTC.

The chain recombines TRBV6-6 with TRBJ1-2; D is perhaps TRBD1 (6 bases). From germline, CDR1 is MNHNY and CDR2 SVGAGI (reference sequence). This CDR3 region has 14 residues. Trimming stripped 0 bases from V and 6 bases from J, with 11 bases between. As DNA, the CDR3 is TGTGCCAGCAGTTACTCACGGGGGCGCGATGGCTACACCTTC. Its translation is CASSYSRGRDGYTF.

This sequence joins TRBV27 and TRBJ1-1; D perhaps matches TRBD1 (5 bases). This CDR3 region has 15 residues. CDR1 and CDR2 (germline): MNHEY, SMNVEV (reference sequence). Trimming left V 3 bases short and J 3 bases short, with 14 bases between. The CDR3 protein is CASSLSSGGYTEAFF. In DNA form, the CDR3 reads TGTGCCAGCAGTTTGTCGTCCGGGGGGTACACTGAAGCTTTCTTT.

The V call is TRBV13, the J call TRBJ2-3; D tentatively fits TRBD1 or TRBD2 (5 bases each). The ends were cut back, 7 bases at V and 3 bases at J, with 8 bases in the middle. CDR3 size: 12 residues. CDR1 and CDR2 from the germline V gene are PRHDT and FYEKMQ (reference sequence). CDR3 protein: CASMGDTDTQYF. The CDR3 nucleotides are TGTGCCAGCATGGGGGATACAGATACGCAGTATTTT.

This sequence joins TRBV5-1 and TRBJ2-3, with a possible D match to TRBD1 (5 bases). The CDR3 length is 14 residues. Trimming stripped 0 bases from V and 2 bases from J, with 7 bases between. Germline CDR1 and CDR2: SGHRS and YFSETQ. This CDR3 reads CASSLETATDTQYF. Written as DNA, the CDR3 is TGCGCCAGCAGCTTGGAGACAGCCACAGATACGCAGTATTTT.

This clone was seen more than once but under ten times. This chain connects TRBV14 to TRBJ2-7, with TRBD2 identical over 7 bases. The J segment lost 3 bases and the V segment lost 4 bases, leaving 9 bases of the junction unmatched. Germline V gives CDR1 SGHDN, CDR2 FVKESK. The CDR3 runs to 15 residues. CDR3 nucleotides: TGTGCCAGCAGCCCTAGGGAGGGGACCCGCTACGAGCAGTACTTC. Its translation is CASSPREGTRYEQYF.

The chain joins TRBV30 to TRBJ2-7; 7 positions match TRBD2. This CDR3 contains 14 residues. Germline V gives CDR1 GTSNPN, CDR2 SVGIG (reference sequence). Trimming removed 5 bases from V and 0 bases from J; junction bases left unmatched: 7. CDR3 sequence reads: CAWLSGDSSYEQYF. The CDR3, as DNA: TGTGCCTGGCTAAGCGGGGATAGCTCCTACGAGCAGTACTTC.

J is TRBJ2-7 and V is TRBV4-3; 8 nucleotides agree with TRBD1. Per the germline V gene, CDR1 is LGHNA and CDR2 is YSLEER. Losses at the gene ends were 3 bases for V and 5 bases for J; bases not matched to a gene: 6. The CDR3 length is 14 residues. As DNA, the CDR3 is TGCGCCAGCAGCCAGGCGACAGGGGTGGACGAGCAGTACTTC. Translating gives CASSQATGVDEQYF.

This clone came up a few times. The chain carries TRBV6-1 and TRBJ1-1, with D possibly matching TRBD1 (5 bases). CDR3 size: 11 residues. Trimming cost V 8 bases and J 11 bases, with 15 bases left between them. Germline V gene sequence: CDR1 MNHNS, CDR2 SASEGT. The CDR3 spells CASGEGLLAFF. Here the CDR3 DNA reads TGTGCCAGCGGGGAGGGACTACTCGCTTTCTTT.

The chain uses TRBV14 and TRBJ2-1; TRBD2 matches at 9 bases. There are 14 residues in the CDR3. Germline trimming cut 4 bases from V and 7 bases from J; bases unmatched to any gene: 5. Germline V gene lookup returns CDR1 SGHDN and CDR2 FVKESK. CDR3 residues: CASSRWAGGNEQFF. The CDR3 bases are TGTGCCAGCAGCCGCTGGGCGGGGGGGAATGAGCAGTTCTTC.

The CDR3 reads CASSFTGTYEQYF. CDR3 nucleotide sequence: TGTGCCAGCAGTTTTACAGGGACCTACGAGCAGTACTTC. The J gene is TRBJ2-7, the V gene TRBV27, with D possibly matching TRBD1 (6 bases). Per germline, CDR1 MNHEY and CDR2 SMNVEV (reference sequence). V lost 3 bases to trimming and J lost 2 bases, with 8 bases between them. This CDR3 is 13 amino acids long.

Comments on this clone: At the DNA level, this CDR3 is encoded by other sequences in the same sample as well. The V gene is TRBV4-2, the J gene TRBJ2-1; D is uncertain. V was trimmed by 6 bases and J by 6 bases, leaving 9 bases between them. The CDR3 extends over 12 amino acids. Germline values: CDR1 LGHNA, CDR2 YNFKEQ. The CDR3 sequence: CASSLDRNEQFF. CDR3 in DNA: TGTGCCAGCAGTCTCGACCGCAATGAGCAGTTCTTC.

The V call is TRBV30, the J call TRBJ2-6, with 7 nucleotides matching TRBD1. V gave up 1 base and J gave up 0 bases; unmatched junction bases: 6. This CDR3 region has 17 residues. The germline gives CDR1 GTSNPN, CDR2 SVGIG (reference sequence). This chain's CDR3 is CAWSGGQRSSGANVLTF. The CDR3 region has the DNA TGTGCCTGGAGTGGGGGACAGAGAAGCTCTGGGGCCAACGTCCTGACTTTC.

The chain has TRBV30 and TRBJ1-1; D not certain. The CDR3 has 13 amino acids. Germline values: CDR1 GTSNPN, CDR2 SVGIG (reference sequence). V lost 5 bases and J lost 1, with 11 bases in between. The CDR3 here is CAWEALRNTEAFF. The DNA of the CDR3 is TGTGCCTGGGAAGCTCTGCGGAACACTGAAGCTTTCTTT. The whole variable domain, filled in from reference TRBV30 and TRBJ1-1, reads SQTIHQWPATLVQPVGSPLSLECTVEGTSNPNLYWYRQAAGRGLQLLFYSVGIGQISSEVPQNLSASRPQDRQFILSSKKLLLSDSGFYLCAWEALRNTEAFFGQGTRLTVV.

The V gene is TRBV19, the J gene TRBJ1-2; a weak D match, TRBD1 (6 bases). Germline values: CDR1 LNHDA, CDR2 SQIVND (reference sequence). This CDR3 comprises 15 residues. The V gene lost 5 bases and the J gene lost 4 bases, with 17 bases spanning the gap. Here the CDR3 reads CASSAPPQGSYGYTF. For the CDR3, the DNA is TGTGCCAGTAGTGCACCCCCACAGGGTTCCTATGGCTACACCTTC.

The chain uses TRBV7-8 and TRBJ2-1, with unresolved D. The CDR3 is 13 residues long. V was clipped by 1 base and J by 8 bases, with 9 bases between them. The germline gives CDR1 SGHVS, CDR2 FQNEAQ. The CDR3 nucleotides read TGTGCCAGCAGCTTAGTTCCTTACGATGAGCAGTTCTTC. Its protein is CASSLVPYDEQFF.

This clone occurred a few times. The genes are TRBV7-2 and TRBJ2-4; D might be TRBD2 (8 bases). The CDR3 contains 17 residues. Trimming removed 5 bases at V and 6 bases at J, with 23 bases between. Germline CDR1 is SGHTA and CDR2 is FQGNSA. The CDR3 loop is CASSPRGRGENINIQYF. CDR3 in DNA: TGTGCCAGCAGCCCGAGGGGGCGGGGGGAAAACATAAACATTCAGTACTTC.

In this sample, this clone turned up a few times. The CDR3 region has the DNA TGTGCCAGTAGTATGGGAGCTTTGAACACTGAAGCTTTCTTT. This gives the protein CASSMGALNTEAFF. This chain connects TRBV19 to TRBJ1-1; D ambiguous. V was pared by 3 bases and J by 0 bases, with 8 bases between. This CDR3 spans 14 amino acids. Germline V lookup: CDR1 LNHDA, CDR2 SQIVND (reference sequence).